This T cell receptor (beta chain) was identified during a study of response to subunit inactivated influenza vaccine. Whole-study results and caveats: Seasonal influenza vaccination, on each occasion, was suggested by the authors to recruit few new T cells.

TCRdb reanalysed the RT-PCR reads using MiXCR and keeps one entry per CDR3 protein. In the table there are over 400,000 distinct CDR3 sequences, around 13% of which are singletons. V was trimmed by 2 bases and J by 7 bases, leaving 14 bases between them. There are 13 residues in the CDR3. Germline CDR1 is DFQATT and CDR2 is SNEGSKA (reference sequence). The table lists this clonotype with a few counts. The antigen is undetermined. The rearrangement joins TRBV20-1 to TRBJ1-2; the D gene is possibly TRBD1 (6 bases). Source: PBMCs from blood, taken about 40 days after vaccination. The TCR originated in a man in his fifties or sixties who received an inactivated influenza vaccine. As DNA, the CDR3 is TGCAGTGCTAGACCTCGGGGGGCGCGTGGCTACACCTTC. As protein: CSARPRGARGYTF.